Listed here are 9 T cell receptor beta chains from one sample, sequenced in a study of T cell responses to AZD1222 COVID-19 vaccine (dated by TCRdb to the early 2020s). Library generation was performed with the immunoSEQ multiplex PCR assay. The immuneACCESS repertoire file appears here via TCRdb, limited to in-frame rearrangements. These files lack a portion of the clones; in checked studies, under half of the deficit traces to unresolved V genes, and the cause of the others is not known. The sample contains some 180,000 clones, roughly 92% of them found a single time. The top ten clonotypes cover approximately 1.8% of the sample. This specimen's time point label, per the study, means: about 28 days (+/-7) after the second vaccine dose. The input for sequencing was peripheral blood, taken 28 days after the second AZD1222 dose. The receptors here all came from an adult who received the AZD1222 COVID-19 vaccine.

This sequence joins TRBV20-1 and TRBJ2-7; TRBD1 is a possible D gene (6 bases). This CDR3 is built from 15 residues. Trimming shortened V by 3 bases and J by 9 bases, and 24 bases separated the two germline ends. Germline V gives CDR1 DFQATT, CDR2 SNEGSKA (reference sequence). CDR3 in amino acids: CSASSSRQGSVGQYF. The CDR3 DNA follows: TGCAGTGCTAGTTCATCTCGTCAGGGGTCCGTGGGGCAGTACTTC.

V gene TRBV5-1 combines with J gene TRBJ1-2; D may be TRBD1 (5 bases). Per germline, CDR1 SGHRS and CDR2 YFSETQ. The germline V and J ends were trimmed by 0 bases and 8 bases, with 14 bases remaining between them. This CDR3 is 14 amino acids long. The CDR3 bases are TGCGCCAGCAGCTTGGCCGGGGCGGCTGAGGGCTACACCTTC. Residues: CASSLAGAAEGYTF.

Only one count was recorded for this clone. V gene TRBV10-3 combines with J gene TRBJ1-1; unclear D gene. This CDR3 has 13 residues. V dropped 4 bases and J dropped 0 bases, with 6 bases sitting between them. Germline values: CDR1 ENHRY, CDR2 SYGVKD. CDR3 sequence reads: CAISGTLNTEAFF. CDR3 bases: TGTGCCATCAGTGGGACCTTGAACACTGAAGCTTTCTTT.

This clone appeared a single time. The chain couples TRBV5-5 to TRBJ2-1, with TRBD1 identical over 10 bases. CDR3 length: 14 residues. V lost 4 bases to trimming and J lost 8 bases; unmatched junction nucleotides: 6. The germline gives CDR1 SGHKS, CDR2 YYEKEE (reference sequence). In DNA form, the CDR3 reads TGTGCCAGCAGCAGACAGGGGGCAGATCATGAGCAGTTCTTC. Its protein is CASSRQGADHEQFF. The entire variable domain, with the rest obtained from reference TRBV5-5 and TRBJ2-1, is as follows: DAGVTQSPTHLIKTRGQQVTLRCSPISGHKSVSWYQQVLGQGPQFIFQYYEKEERGRGNFPDRFSARQFPNYSSELNVNALLLGDSALYLCASSRQGADHEQFFGPGTRLTVL.

The DNA for the CDR3 is TGTGCCAGCTGCCCGACAGGCCAGAACACTGAAGCTTTCTTT. Residues: CASCPTGQNTEAFF. The rearrangement uses TRBV18 and TRBJ1-1; TRBD1 might be the D (6 bases). V shed 7 bases and J shed 1 base, with 13 bases lying between them. Germline lookup yields CDR1 KGHSH and CDR2 LQKENI. The CDR3 spans 14 residues.

V usage is TRBV9 and J usage is TRBJ2-7, with 9 bases lining up with TRBD1. Germline V gene data show CDR1 as SGDLS and CDR2 as YYNGEE. V gave up 4 bases and J gave up 2 bases; unmatched junction bases: 10. CDR3 length equals 16 residues. The chain's CDR3 is CASSNRGTGSTYEQYF. The CDR3 DNA is TGTGCCAGCAGCAACCGGGGGACAGGGAGTACCTACGAGCAGTACTTC.

The V and J genes are TRBV18 and TRBJ1-1, with 8 bases aligning to TRBD1. Per the germline V gene, CDR1 is KGHSH and CDR2 is LQKENI. This CDR3 has 14 residues. Unmatched junction bases numbered 9, after V lost 3 bases and J lost 9 bases. DNA for the CDR3: TGTGCCAGCTCACCTACGGACAGGGCAGGCAAAGCTTTCTTT. Amino acids: CASSPTDRAGKAFF.

The rearrangement joins TRBV12-5 to TRBJ2-7, with TRBD2 matching 10 bases. Trimming at V came to 0 bases and at J to 4 bases, leaving 15 bases not matched to a gene. Germline V gene lookup returns CDR1 LGHNT and CDR2 FRNRAP. This CDR3 has 19 residues. The CDR3 is CASGLVKISSGRTVYEQYF. As DNA, the CDR3 is TGTGCTAGTGGTTTGGTAAAAATTAGTAGCGGGAGGACGGTTTACGAGCAGTACTTC.

The genes are TRBV6-5 and TRBJ1-3, with a weak D call TRBD1 (6 bases). V was clipped by 6 bases and J by 4 bases, with 13 bases between them. Germline lookup yields CDR1 MNHEY and CDR2 SVGAGI. The CDR3 contains 14 residues. The CDR3 region has the DNA TGTGCCAGCAGGAAACAGGGATCGGGAAACACCATATATTTT. Its translation: CASRKQGSGNTIYF.